The 5 T cell receptor beta chains below were found in one sample sequenced in a study of early T cells in non-severe SARS-CoV-2 infection. Using its own MiXCR run on the 5' RACE reads, TCRdb lists one record per CDR3 protein. Of some 73,000 distinct CDR3 sequences detected, about 12% appear once; the ten largest clones hold around 3.6%. Sequencing was carried out using whole blood. The receptors were gathered from an adult who was a healthcare worker with PCR-confirmed SARS-CoV-2 infection or an uninfected control (not recorded which).

This clonotype was observed a handful of times. The rearrangement uses TRBV19 and TRBJ2-1; 11 nucleotides match TRBD2. The CDR3 is 15 residues long. The V segment lost 1 base and the J segment 9 bases; nucleotides outside the gene matches: 5. CDR1 LNHDA and CDR2 SQIVND come from the germline V gene (reference sequence). This CDR3 reads CASSIGSGRAGEQFF. In DNA form, the CDR3 reads TGTGCCAGTAGTATAGGTAGCGGGAGGGCCGGTGAGCAGTTCTTC.

This clonotype appeared once. The V call is TRBV12-3 or TRBV12-4, the J call TRBJ2-5, with 10 positions matching TRBD2. The J segment lost 5 bases and the V segment lost 6 bases, leaving 6 bases of the junction unmatched. This CDR3 comprises 14 residues. CDR3 region: CASSILAGDETQYF. CDR3 nucleotides: TGTGCCAGCAGCATCCTAGCGGGAGACGAGACCCAGTACTTC.

V and J are TRBV6-5 and TRBJ2-7; 10 nucleotides agree with TRBD2. The V gene end was trimmed by 4 bases and the J gene end by 6 bases; junction bases not matched to a gene: 6. CDR1 is MNHEY, CDR2 SVGAGI, per germline. CDR3 size: 14 residues. CDR3 sequence reads: CASSWSGRAREQYF. The CDR3 DNA reads TGTGCCAGCAGTTGGAGCGGGAGGGCCCGCGAGCAGTACTTC.

The chain's CDR3 is CASSFADRSYEQYF. In nucleotides, the CDR3 is TGTGCCAGCAGTTTCGCGGACAGGTCCTACGAGCAGTACTTC. The V call is TRBV6-6, the J call TRBJ2-7; 7 bases line up with TRBD1. With 4 bases clipped from V and 1 base from J, the junction kept 4 bases outside the gene matches. In germline, CDR1 is MNHNY, CDR2 SVGAGI (reference sequence). The CDR3 is made up of 14 amino acids.

The chain employs TRBV6-2 or TRBV6-3 and TRBJ2-7; D not resolved. The CDR3 is made up of 14 amino acids. Deletions cut 7 bases from V and 3 bases from J, with 16 bases between. The germline CDR1 and CDR2 sequences are MNHEY and SVGEGT. The CDR3 here is CASTYVGPYYEQYF. The CDR3 coding sequence is TGTGCCAGCACCTATGTTGGGCCCTACTACGAGCAGTACTTC.